The clone carrying this T cell receptor (beta chain) was seen a handful of times. Unique molecular identifiers tagged every individual TCR cDNA molecule. TCRdb reanalysed the 5' RACE reads using MiXCR and keeps one entry per CDR3 protein. The sample lists approximately 9,400 distinct CDR3 sequences, about 4.2% occurring once. These data originate in a study of spatial heterogeneity in lung cancer. At the level of the study: Consistently, beta-chain sequences turned up in larger numbers than alpha-chain sequences did. In raw reads, more than 9.5 appearances on average were recorded for each unique TCR and UMI combination.

The time point: sample taken at primary tumor resection. The study sequenced unsorted whole RNA from tumor, nontumor lung or frozen PBMC. V lost 2 bases, J lost 4 bases, and 7 bases stayed unmatched. Germline CDR1 reads LNHDA; CDR2 reads SQIVND (reference sequence). The CDR3 extends over 16 amino acids. The sample consisted of PBMCs, taken at surgery. The chain links TRBV19 to TRBJ2-3, with 9 positions matching TRBD1. This TCR derives from a male donor with early-stage non-small cell lung cancer. CDR3 region: CASSIRDRVGADTQYF. The CDR3 coding sequence is TGTGCCAGTAGTATAAGGGACAGGGTCGGAGCAGATACGCAGTATTTT.